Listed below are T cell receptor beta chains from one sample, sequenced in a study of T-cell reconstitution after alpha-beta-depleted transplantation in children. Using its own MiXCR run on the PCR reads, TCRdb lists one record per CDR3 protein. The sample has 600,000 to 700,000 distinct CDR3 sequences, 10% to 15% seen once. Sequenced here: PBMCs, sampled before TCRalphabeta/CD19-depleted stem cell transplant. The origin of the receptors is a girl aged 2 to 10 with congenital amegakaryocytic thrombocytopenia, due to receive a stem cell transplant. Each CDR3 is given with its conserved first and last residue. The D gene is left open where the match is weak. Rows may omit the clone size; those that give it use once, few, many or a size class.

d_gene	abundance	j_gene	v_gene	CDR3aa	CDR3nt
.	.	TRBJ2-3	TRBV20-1	CSANPRSGSTDTQYF	TGCAGTGCTAATCCCCGAAGCGGGTCTACAGATACGCAGTATTTT
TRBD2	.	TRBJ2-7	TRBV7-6	CASSGGLAGSEPSYEQYF	TGTGCCAGCAGCGGGGGGCTAGCGGGCTCCGAACCCTCCTACGAGCAGTACTTC
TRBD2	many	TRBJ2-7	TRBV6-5	CASSYSSGSYEQYF	TGTGCCAGCAGTTACTCTAGCGGGAGCTACGAGCAGTACTTC
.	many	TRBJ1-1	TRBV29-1	CSVARQLDTEAFF	TGCAGCGTTGCTCGGCAGTTGGACACTGAAGCTTTCTTT
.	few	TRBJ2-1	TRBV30	CALEPGPLRNEQFF	TGTGCCTTGGAACCGGGTCCCCTCCGCAATGAGCAGTTCTTC
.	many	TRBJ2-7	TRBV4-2	CASSPNTWGEQYF	TGTGCCAGCAGCCCTAATACGTGGGGCGAGCAGTACTTC
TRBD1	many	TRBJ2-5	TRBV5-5	CASSLGRQGRETQYF	TGTGCCAGCAGCTTGGGACGACAGGGCCGAGAGACCCAGTACTTC
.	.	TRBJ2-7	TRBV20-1	CSTTGAHSDEQYF	TGCAGCACGACCGGGGCCCACTCCGACGAGCAGTACTTC
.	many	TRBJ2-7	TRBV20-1	CSAPRGDHEQYF	TGCAGTGCTCCTCGGGGCGACCACGAGCAGTACTTC
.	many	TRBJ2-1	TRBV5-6	CASRKYPSSYNEQFF	TGTGCCAGCAGAAAATATCCTAGCTCCTACAATGAGCAGTTCTTC
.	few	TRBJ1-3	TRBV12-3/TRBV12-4	CASSVRNTIYF	TGTGCCAGCAGCGTTCGGAACACCATATATTTT
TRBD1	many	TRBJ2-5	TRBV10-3	CAIRDREKETQYF	TGTGCCATCAGGGACAGGGAAAAAGAGACCCAGTACTTC
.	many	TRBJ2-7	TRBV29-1	CSVEDRKASYEQYF	TGCAGCGTTGAAGATCGGAAGGCTTCCTACGAGCAGTACTTC
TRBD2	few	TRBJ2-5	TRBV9	CASSVGLETSGQETQYF	TGTGCCAGCAGCGTAGGGTTAGAGACTAGCGGTCAAGAGACCCAGTACTTC
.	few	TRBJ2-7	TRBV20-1	CSAAETSYEQYF	TGCAGTGCTGCAGAAACCTCCTACGAGCAGTACTTC
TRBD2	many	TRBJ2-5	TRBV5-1	CASSLSAGGETQYF	TGCGCCAGCAGCCTTTCTGCGGGAGGAGAGACCCAGTACTTC
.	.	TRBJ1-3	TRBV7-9	CASSSNHGNTIYF	TGTGCCAGCAGCTCCAACCACGGAAACACCATATATTTT
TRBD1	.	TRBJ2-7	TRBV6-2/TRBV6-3	CASSLTGGLYEQYF	TGTGCCAGCAGTTTGACAGGGGGCTTGTACGAGCAGTACTTC
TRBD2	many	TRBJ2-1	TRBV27	CASRPSSGRDSYEQFF	TGTGCCAGCCGGCCTTCTAGCGGGAGAGATTCATATGAGCAGTTCTTC
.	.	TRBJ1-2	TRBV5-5	CASSIRTQVKTVDGYTF	TGTGCCAGCAGCATTAGGACCCAAGTAAAAACAGTGGATGGCTACACCTTC
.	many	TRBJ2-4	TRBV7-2	CASSYPPRTAKNIQYF	TGTGCCAGCAGCTACCCTCCGCGGACCGCCAAAAACATTCAGTACTTC
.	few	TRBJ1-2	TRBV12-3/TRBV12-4	CASSDYRDGYTF	TGTGCCAGCAGTGATTATCGGGATGGCTACACCTTC
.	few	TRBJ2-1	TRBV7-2	CASSFDRLDEQFF	TGTGCCAGCAGCTTCGATCGCTTGGATGAGCAGTTCTTC
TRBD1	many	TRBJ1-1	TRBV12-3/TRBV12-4	CASSPDRDTEAFF	TGTGCCAGCAGTCCGGACAGGGATACTGAAGCTTTCTTT
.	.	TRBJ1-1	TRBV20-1	CSARDNRESEAFF	TGCAGTGCTAGAGACAATCGGGAGTCTGAAGCTTTCTTT
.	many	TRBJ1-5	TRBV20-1	CSARGQRNQPQHF	TGCAGTGCTAGAGGCCAACGTAATCAGCCCCAGCATTTT
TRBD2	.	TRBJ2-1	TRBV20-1	CSASGLAGGPNEQFF	TGCAGTGCTAGTGGTTTGGCGGGAGGGCCCAATGAGCAGTTCTTC
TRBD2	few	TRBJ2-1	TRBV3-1	CASSILAGGFEFF	TGTGCCAGCAGCATCCTAGCGGGAGGTTTTGAGTTCTTC
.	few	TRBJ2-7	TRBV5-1	CASSFGLTVFSYEQYF	TGCGCCAGCAGTTTCGGGTTGACCGTATTCTCCTACGAGCAGTACTTC
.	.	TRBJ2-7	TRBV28	CASTLWGGSYEQYF	TGTGCCAGCACCCTATGGGGCGGATCCTACGAGCAGTACTTC
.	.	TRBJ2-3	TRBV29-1	CSVDRGGDTQYF	TGCAGCGTTGACAGGGGAGGAGATACGCAGTATTTT
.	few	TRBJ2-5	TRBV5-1	CASSVGLIMAQETQYF	TGCGCCAGCAGCGTAGGCCTTATAATGGCACAAGAGACCCAGTACTTC
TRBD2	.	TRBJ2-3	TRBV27	CASSVLTSGRTDTQYF	TGTGCCAGCAGTGTCCTTACTAGCGGGAGAACAGATACGCAGTATTTT
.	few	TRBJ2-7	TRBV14	CASSQAQVSYEQYF	TGTGCCAGCAGCCAAGCACAGGTCTCCTACGAGCAGTACTTC
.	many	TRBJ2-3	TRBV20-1	CSARGLQGTQYF	TGCAGTGCTAGGGGCTTGCAGGGGACGCAGTATTTT
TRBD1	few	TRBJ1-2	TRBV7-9	CASEDRAPTIYGYTF	TGTGCCAGCGAAGACAGGGCGCCGACTATCTATGGCTACACCTTC
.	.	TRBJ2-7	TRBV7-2	CASSAFSAATSYEQYF	TGTGCCAGCAGCGCCTTCTCAGCGGCAACCTCCTACGAGCAGTACTTC
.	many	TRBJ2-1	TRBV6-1	CASSEFSVTNEQFF	TGTGCCAGCAGTGAATTCTCAGTTACCAATGAGCAGTTCTTC
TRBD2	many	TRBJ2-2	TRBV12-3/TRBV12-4	CASSLVGGPRNTGELFF	TGTGCCAGCAGTTTAGTGGGAGGGCCTAGGAACACCGGGGAGCTGTTTTTT
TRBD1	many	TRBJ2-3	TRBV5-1	CASSLAGRTGGTDTQYF	TGCGCCAGCAGCTTGGCGGGGCGGACAGGGGGTACAGATACGCAGTATTTT
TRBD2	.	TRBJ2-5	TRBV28	CASIPRSPLAGGETQYF	TGTGCCAGCATCCCCCGGTCCCCACTAGCGGGAGGAGAGACCCAGTACTTC
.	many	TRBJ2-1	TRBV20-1	CSAQILQTSGNEQFF	TGCAGTGCCCAAATACTCCAGACTAGTGGCAATGAGCAGTTCTTC
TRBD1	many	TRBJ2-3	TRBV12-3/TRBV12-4	CASTKDRDTDTQYF	TGTGCCAGCACCAAGGACAGGGACACAGATACGCAGTATTTT
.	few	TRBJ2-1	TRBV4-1	CASSHASVAFSYNEQFF	TGCGCCAGCAGCCATGCCTCGGTGGCCTTTTCCTACAATGAGCAGTTCTTC
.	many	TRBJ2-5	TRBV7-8	CASVHGGPQETQYF	TGTGCCAGCGTACACGGAGGTCCCCAAGAGACCCAGTACTTC
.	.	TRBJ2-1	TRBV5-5	CASSWGVSGYNEQFF	TGTGCCAGCAGCTGGGGGGTTAGCGGTTACAATGAGCAGTTCTTC
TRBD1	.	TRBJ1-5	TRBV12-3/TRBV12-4	CASSSGQGRAQHF	TGTGCCAGCAGTTCGGGACAGGGACGGGCCCAGCATTTT
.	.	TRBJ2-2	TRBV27	CAAGSNTGELFF	TGTGCGGCGGGATCGAACACCGGGGAGCTGTTTTTT
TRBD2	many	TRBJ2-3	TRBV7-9	CASSLGAGGITDTQYF	TGTGCCAGCAGCTTAGGGGCGGGAGGAATCACAGATACGCAGTATTTT
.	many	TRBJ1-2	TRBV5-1	CASSLMTANYGYTF	TGCGCCAGCAGCCTCATGACAGCTAACTATGGCTACACCTTC
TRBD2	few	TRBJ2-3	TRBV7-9	CASSHPGREFPDTQYF	TGTGCCAGCAGCCATCCTGGGCGGGAGTTCCCAGATACGCAGTATTTT
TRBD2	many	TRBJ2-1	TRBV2	CASSGSSGVNNEQFF	TGTGCCAGCAGTGGATCTAGCGGAGTTAACAATGAGCAGTTCTTC
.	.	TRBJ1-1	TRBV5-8	CASSFSALTGRLQISDTNTEAFF	TGTGCCAGCAGCTTCTCCGCTCTTACGGGAAGGCTTCAGATATCGGACACGAACACTGAAGCTTTCTTT
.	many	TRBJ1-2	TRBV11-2	CASSHTFGYTF	TGTGCCAGCAGCCACACCTTTGGCTACACCTTC
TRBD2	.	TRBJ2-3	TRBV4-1	CASSQRQLAGDSDTQYF	TGCGCCAGCAGCCAGAGGCAGCTAGCGGGAGACTCAGATACGCAGTATTTT
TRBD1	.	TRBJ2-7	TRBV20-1	CSASLETRSRTGTEQYF	TGCAGTGCTAGTCTCGAGACCCGGTCCAGGACAGGGACCGAGCAGTACTTC
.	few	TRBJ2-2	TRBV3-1	CASSHSRELFF	TGTGCCAGCAGCCATTCCCGGGAGCTGTTTTTT
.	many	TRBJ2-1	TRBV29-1	CSVEGLGYGEQFF	TGCAGCGTTGAAGGGTTGGGCTACGGTGAGCAGTTCTTC
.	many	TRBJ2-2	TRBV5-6	CASSLRQGTGELFF	TGTGCCAGCAGCTTGAGGCAGGGAACCGGGGAGCTGTTTTTT